A single sample gave rise to the 27 T cell receptor beta chains below, sequenced in a study of long-term antiretroviral therapy in people with HIV. Version v3.0 of the immunoSEQ assay was performed at survey level. Profiling relied on immunoSEQ multiplex PCR, and the TCRdb table lists in-frame clones only, not all of them. The table records over 30,000 clones, 79% of them present only once. Here the sequenced sample was unsorted PBMCs, taken 1.9 years after starting antiretroviral therapy. The receptors were gathered from a man aged 18 to 30 with HIV.

Comment on this clone: A read error may produce the germline difference seen at one junction end. The rearrangement joins TRBV5-4 to TRBJ2-7; TRBD1 aligns across 9 bases. Germline CDR1 reads SGHNT; CDR2 reads YYREEE (reference sequence). This CDR3 contains 12 residues. CDR3 region: CASSLGPGQGTF. The DNA for the CDR3 is TGTGCCAGCAGCTTGGGCCCGGGACAGGGAACCTTC.

This chain links TRBV2 with TRBJ2-1, with D possibly TRBD2 on 6 matching bases. The CDR3 spans 14 residues. The germline gives CDR1 SNHLY, CDR2 FYNNEI. Between the trimmed V and J ends, which lost 3 bases and 8 bases, there was a span of 14 bases. CDR3 DNA sequence: TGTGCCAGCAGTGACTGGGTAGGGGAGGATGAGCAGTTCTTC. This encodes CASSDWVGEDEQFF.

This chain links TRBV14 with TRBJ2-5; D is undetermined. V lost 0 bases and J lost 5, with 10 bases in between. In germline, CDR1 is SGHDN, CDR2 FVKESK. This CDR3 has 14 residues. The CDR3 protein is CASSQELIGETQYF. The CDR3 coding sequence is TGTGCCAGCAGCCAAGAACTAATTGGGGAGACCCAGTACTTC. Filled out from reference TRBV14 and TRBJ2-5, the complete variable domain reads EAGVTQFPSHSVIEKGQTVTLRCDPISGHDNLYWYRRVMGKEIKFLLHFVKESKQDESGMPNNRFLAERTGGTYSTLKVQPAELEDSGVYFCASSQELIGETQYFGPGTRLLVL.

V usage is TRBV21-1 and J usage is TRBJ1-2; the table assigns TRBD1, which was not confirmed against the DNA. TRBV21-1 is reported as a pseudogene. This CDR3 is built from 11 residues. The CDR3 spells CARGTDYGYTF. Written as DNA, the CDR3 is TGTGCCAGGGGGACAGATTATGGCTACACCTTC.

The chain recombines TRBV29-1 with TRBJ2-1, with D hard to call. The CDR3 length is 12 residues. The ends were cut back, 2 bases at V and 4 bases at J, with 6 bases in the middle. CDR1 and CDR2 from the germline V gene are SQVTM and ANQGSEA. The chain's CDR3 is CSVERRYNEQFF. DNA for the CDR3: TGCAGCGTTGAACGCAGGTACAATGAGCAGTTCTTC.

This chain links TRBV7-2 with TRBJ2-2, with D unresolved. The germline V gene has CDR1 SGHTA and CDR2 FQGNSA. The CDR3 consists of 18 residues. Trimming cost V 5 bases and J 2 bases, with 21 bases left between them. The CDR3 loop reads CASSLVSWVGFNTGELFF. CDR3 in DNA: TGTGCCAGCAGCCTAGTGTCGTGGGTGGGTTTCAACACCGGGGAGCTGTTTTTT.

The chain couples TRBV5-1 to TRBJ2-2; 8 nucleotides align to TRBD1. CDR1 SGHRS and CDR2 YFSETQ come from the germline V gene. Unmatched junction bases numbered 16, after V lost 2 bases and J lost 4 bases. CDR3 length equals 19 residues. The CDR3 is CASSFLGTGGLRGTGELFF. The CDR3 coding sequence is TGCGCCAGCAGCTTTCTAGGGACAGGAGGGCTTCGGGGCACCGGGGAGCTGTTTTTT.

V and J are TRBV10-3 and TRBJ1-2, with D unresolved. Looked up from germline, CDR1 is ENHRY and CDR2 is SYGVKD. V shed 2 bases and J shed 4 bases, with 11 bases lying between them. The CDR3 contains 14 residues. For the CDR3, the DNA is TGTGCCATCAGTGAGGTGAGGGAAGGCTATGGCTACACCTTC. Protein product: CAISEVREGYGYTF.

V and J are TRBV27 and TRBJ1-2; D is undetermined. Trimming stripped 3 bases from V and 2 bases from J, with 7 bases between. Germline CDR1 is MNHEY and CDR2 is SMNVEV (reference sequence). This CDR3 region has 13 residues. The CDR3 spells CASSFGGNYGYTF. CDR3 coding DNA: TGTGCCAGCAGTTTTGGCGGGAACTATGGCTACACCTTC.

This clone was picked up one time. The chain employs TRBV7-8 and TRBJ1-1; D may be TRBD1 (5 bases). Germline CDR1 reads SGHVS; CDR2 reads FQNEAQ. Trimming took 1 base from V and 2 from J, leaving 20 bases between them. This CDR3 is 18 amino acids long. The CDR3 loop is CASSLGRQGGMPNTEAFF. CDR3 nucleotides: TGTGCCAGCAGCTTAGGTCGGCAGGGTGGGATGCCCAACACTGAAGCTTTCTTT.

The chain links TRBV7-9 to TRBJ2-3, with TRBD1 matching over 7 bases. The junction had 1 base not matched to a gene; V was cut back by 5 bases and J by 5 bases. The germline V gene encodes CDR1 SEHNR and CDR2 FQNEAQ (reference sequence). The CDR3 is made up of 12 amino acids. CDR3 DNA: TGTGCCAGCAGCCCAGGGGGAGATACGCAGTATTTT. Its protein is CASSPGGDTQYF. The full variable domain, its missing parts supplied by reference TRBV7-9 and TRBJ2-3, is DTGVSQNPRHKITKRGQNVTFRCDPISEHNRLYWYRQTLGQGPEFLTYFQNEAQLEKSRLLSDRFSAERPKGSFSTLEIQRTEQGDSAMYLCASSPGGDTQYFGPGTRLTVL.

J is TRBJ1-6 and V is TRBV9; no firm D call. V was cut by 0 bases and J by 7 bases, with 11 bases left in between. This CDR3 has 15 residues. Germline CDR1 and CDR2: SGDLS and YYNGEE. CDR3 sequence (DNA): TGTGCCAGCAGCGTAGACTTAATGGGGAATTCACCCCTCCACTTT. This gives the protein CASSVDLMGNSPLHF.

The genes are TRBV5-1 and TRBJ2-5, with 14 positions matching TRBD2. Losses at the gene ends were 1 base for V and 6 bases for J; bases not matched to a gene: 11. The CDR3 consists of 18 residues. The germline V gene encodes CDR1 SGHRS and CDR2 YFSETQ. CDR3 loop: CASSLSGLAGDSGKTQYF. The CDR3 DNA reads as TGCGCCAGCAGCTTGTCGGGACTAGCGGGGGATTCTGGGAAGACCCAGTACTTC.

The chain is built from TRBV18 and TRBJ1-6, with 7 bases aligning to TRBD1. V shed 6 bases, J shed 5 bases, and the junction held 10 bases outside the gene matches. Germline V gene sequence: CDR1 KGHSH, CDR2 LQKENI. CDR3 length: 16 residues. CDR3 DNA sequence: TGTGCCAGCTCGTCCGAACAGGGGCTACATAATTCACCCCTCCACTTT. This sequence encodes CASSSEQGLHNSPLHF.

The rearrangement uses TRBV10-2 and TRBJ2-2; 9 bases fit TRBD1. Germline V gene lookup returns CDR1 WSHSY and CDR2 SAAADI. The CDR3 spans 13 residues. The V and J ends lost 8 bases and 7 bases, in that order; junction bases with no gene match: 5. The CDR3 DNA follows: TGCGCCAGCGGGGACAGGGCGGACGGGGAGCTGTTTTTT. It translates to CASGDRADGELFF.

The rearrangement joins TRBV9 to TRBJ1-5, with TRBD1 identical over 8 bases. This CDR3 has 15 amino acids. Germline V CDR1 and CDR2: SGDLS, YYNGEE. The V segment lost 0 bases and the J segment 3 bases; nucleotides outside the gene matches: 2. CDR3 sequence (DNA): TGTGCCAGCAGCGTAGCAGGGGGCTCCAATCAGCCCCAGCATTTT. It translates to CASSVAGGSNQPQHF.

This chain joins TRBV6-5 and TRBJ2-7; maybe TRBD1 (6 bases). Trimming pared 0 bases from V and 5 bases from J, leaving 17 bases between. CDR3 length: 16 amino acids. Germline CDR1 and CDR2: MNHEY and SVGAGI. The chain's CDR3 is CASSYSREDQGNEQYV. The CDR3 DNA reads TGTGCCAGCAGTTACTCTCGAGAGGACCAGGGGAACGAGCAGTACGTC.

This chain joins TRBV6-1 and TRBJ1-4; D remains ambiguous. Per germline, CDR1 MNHNS and CDR2 SASEGT. The CDR3 contains 15 residues. The ends were cut back, 5 bases at V and 8 bases at J, with 18 bases in the middle. Here the CDR3 DNA reads TGTGCCAGCAGTTCCGCCGGGATAGGCAAAGAAAAACTGTTTTTT. Protein sequence: CASSSAGIGKEKLFF.

This clone was counted a few times. V and J are TRBV6-6 and TRBJ1-6; D may be TRBD1 (6 bases). Germline V gene sequence: CDR1 MNHNY, CDR2 SVGAGI (reference sequence). The CDR3 is made up of 13 amino acids. V was pared by 8 bases and J by 9 bases, with 14 bases between. CDR3 coding DNA: TGTGCCAGCCTAGGGGGGAGCGCTTCACCCCTCCACTTT. It codes for CASLGGSASPLHF.

This clone showed up just once. This chain joins TRBV5-1 and TRBJ1-1; D gene ambiguous. The V end lost 0 bases, the J end lost 1 base, and 7 bases lay between the germline ends. Germline V gives CDR1 SGHRS, CDR2 YFSETQ. The CDR3 has 14 residues. The CDR3 sequence is CASSLGSANTEAFF. The DNA of the CDR3 is TGCGCCAGCAGCTTGGGAAGTGCGAACACTGAAGCTTTCTTT. The variable domain in full, completed from reference TRBV5-1 and TRBJ1-1, reads KAGVTQTPRYLIKTRGQQVTLSCSPISGHRSVSWYQQTPGQGLQFLFEYFSETQRNKGNFPGRFSGRQFSNSRSEMNVSTLELGDSALYLCASSLGSANTEAFFGQGTRLTVV.

The rearrangement links TRBV6-5 to TRBJ2-4, with D perhaps TRBD1 (6 bases). Germline CDR1 reads MNHEY; CDR2 reads SVGAGI. V lost 2 bases and J lost 8, with 13 bases in between. The CDR3 contains 14 residues. The CDR3, as DNA: TGTGCCAGCAGTTACCCCGGACAGAGAGACATTCAGTACTTC. This codes for CASSYPGQRDIQYF.

The chain links TRBV19 to TRBJ1-1; a weak D match, TRBD1 (5 bases). V lost 8 bases and J 1 base, leaving 11 bases between the germline ends. Looked up from germline, CDR1 is LNHDA and CDR2 is SQIVND (reference sequence). The CDR3 is 13 residues long. CDR3 coding DNA: TGTGCCAGTGGAGGGACCGCGAACACTGAAGCTTTCTTT. Protein: CASGGTANTEAFF.

This clone has only one observation. The chain carries TRBV6-5 and TRBJ1-5; no definite D call. The CDR3 length is 12 residues. V lost 5 bases and J lost 4, with 6 bases in between. Looked up from germline, CDR1 is MNHEY and CDR2 is SVGAGI. The CDR3 sequence: CASSRGNQPQHF. The DNA of the CDR3 is TGTGCCAGCAGTCGGGGTAATCAGCCCCAGCATTTT.

The V and J genes are TRBV5-1 and TRBJ1-1; D gene ambiguous. The CDR3 length is 15 residues. The germline gives CDR1 SGHRS, CDR2 YFSETQ. Trimming stripped 4 bases from V and 0 bases from J, with 13 bases between. In DNA form, the CDR3 reads TGCGCCAGCAGCAGCCTGATCGGCCTGAACACTGAAGCTTTCTTT. This translates into CASSSLIGLNTEAFF.

This chain links TRBV20-1 with TRBJ2-7; the D call may be TRBD1 or TRBD2 (5 bases each). This CDR3 region has 11 residues. CDR1 and CDR2 (germline): DFQATT, SNEGSKA (reference sequence). The CDR3 is CSGTSGIEQYF. As DNA, the CDR3 is TGCAGCGGGACCTCAGGGATTGAGCAGTACTTC.

The chain recombines TRBV5-4 with TRBJ2-2; D is possibly TRBD1 (5 bases). The V end lost 2 bases, the J end lost 5 bases, and 16 bases lay between the germline ends. Looked up from germline, CDR1 is SGHNT and CDR2 is YYREEE (reference sequence). CDR3 size: 16 residues. The CDR3 here is CASSFPRQGRTGELFF. The DNA of the CDR3 is TGTGCCAGCAGCTTCCCTCGGCAGGGCCGGACCGGGGAGCTGTTTTTT.

The genes are TRBV2 and TRBJ2-1; 11 nucleotides match TRBD1. Germline loops: CDR1 SNHLY, CDR2 FYNNEI. Trimming cost V 5 bases and J 7 bases; bases outside gene matches: 4. The CDR3 spans 14 residues. CDR3 amino acids: CASSSDRGRNEQFF. CDR3 bases: TGTGCCAGCAGTTCGGACAGGGGGCGGAATGAGCAGTTCTTC.